This entry describes one T cell receptor beta chain. Germline values: CDR1 SEHNR, CDR2 FQNEAQ (reference sequence). This CDR3 has 13 residues. Between the trimmed V and J ends, which lost 7 bases and 4 bases, there was a span of 14 bases. This record comes from a study of shared clonotypes between healthy human individuals. This table comes from immunoSEQ multiplex PCR, and its TCRdb copy is limited to in-frame clones, with some not included. The repertoire holds about 1.5 million clones, with 95% to 97% as singletons. This sequence joins TRBV7-9 and TRBJ2-7; D is uncertain. The TCR originated in a man between 25 and 39 years old in good health. Material: naive CD4+ T cells sorted from blood. As to subset: CD45RA+ positively selected. The CDR3 DNA reads as TGTGCCAGCACCTCATGGGGATTATACGAGCAGTACTTC. Its protein is CASTSWGLYEQYF.